This T cell receptor beta chain was recovered during a study of blood T cell repertoires in COVID-19. Study at large: The study drew acute and convalescent COVID-19 samples from the United States, Italy and Spain.

Germline V gene sequence: CDR1 SGHVS, CDR2 FNYEAQ. This CDR3 contains 13 residues. V was pared by 5 bases and J by 3 bases, with 8 bases between. Sequencing was performed with immunoSEQ multiplex PCR; in TCRdb, only in-frame clones are kept and a portion is missing. The table has roughly 100,000 clones, roughly four fifths seen once. Material: peripheral blood. The rearrangement joins TRBV7-6 to TRBJ1-5; no clear D gene. The source is a woman aged 55-75 years with acute or convalescent COVID-19. The CDR3 DNA is TGTGCCAGCAGCGCCGGGTACAATCAGCCCCAGCATTTT. Translating it yields CASSAGYNQPQHF.